These 5 T cell receptor beta chains originate from one sample sequenced in a study of blood T cell repertoires in COVID-19. The method was immunoSEQ multiplex PCR; TCRdb's version includes in-frame clones alone and lacks a portion of them. The sample includes about 260,000 clones, more than 85% of them seen just once. Source material: peripheral blood. The receptor source for this set is a person aged 18-30 years with COVID-19, enrolled during active disease.

The J gene is TRBJ1-1, the V gene TRBV4-1; 8 positions match TRBD1. The J segment lost 3 bases and the V segment lost 2 bases, leaving 5 bases of the junction unmatched. The germline V gene has CDR1 MGHRA and CDR2 YSYEKL. The CDR3 has 15 residues. The CDR3: CASSQPTGVDTEAFF. As DNA, the CDR3 is TGCGCCAGCAGCCAACCGACAGGGGTCGACACTGAAGCTTTCTTT.

The V gene is TRBV4-1, the J gene TRBJ1-3; a weak D match, TRBD1 (6 bases). Trimming left V 3 bases short and J 4 bases short, with 13 bases between. Germline V gene lookup returns CDR1 MGHRA and CDR2 YSYEKL. This CDR3 is built from 15 residues. In DNA, the CDR3 is TGCGCCAGCAGCCAGACACGCGGGGGCGGAAACACCATATATTTT. As protein: CASSQTRGGGNTIYF.

The CDR3 region has the DNA TGTGCCAGCAGCTTAGGGGAGGGCAGGAATCAGCCCCAGCATTTT. It yields the protein CASSLGEGRNQPQHF. The chain recombines TRBV9 with TRBJ1-5, with D perhaps matching TRBD1 (5 bases). Germline assignment: CDR1 SGDLS and CDR2 YYNGEE. With 4 bases removed from V and 4 bases from J, the gap between germline ends came to 15 bases. This CDR3 contains 15 residues. Supplemented by reference TRBV9 and TRBJ1-5, the full variable domain reads DSGVTQTPKHLITATGQRVTLRCSPRSGDLSVYWYQQSLDQGLQFLIQYYNGEERAKGNILERFSAQQFPDLHSELNLSSLELGDSALYFCASSLGEGRNQPQHFGDGTRLSIL.

The chain combines TRBV12-5 with TRBJ2-4, with TRBD2 identical over 7 bases. CDR1 LGHNT and CDR2 FRNRAP come from the germline V gene. Unmatched junction bases numbered 17, after V lost 5 bases and J lost 7 bases. This CDR3 has 17 residues. The DNA of the CDR3 is TGTGCTAGTGGTCCGCGAGCAGGGAGGAAAGCGGGGAACATTCAGTACTTC. It is translated as CASGPRAGRKAGNIQYF. The entire variable domain, with the rest obtained from reference TRBV12-5 and TRBJ2-4, is as follows: DARVTQTPRHKVTEMGQEVTMRCQPILGHNTVFWYRQTMMQGLELLAYFRNRAPLDDSGMPKDRFSAEMPDATLATLKIQPSEPRDSAVYFCASGPRAGRKAGNIQYFGAGTRLSVL.

CDR3 nucleotides: TGTGCCAGCAGTCCAACGGGACAGGGGCCCACTGAAGCTTTCTTT. As protein: CASSPTGQGPTEAFF. V usage is TRBV5-6 and J usage is TRBJ1-1, with 10 positions matching TRBD1. The ends lost 5 bases at V and 4 bases at J; junction bases unmatched: 8. The CDR3 contains 15 residues. CDR1 is SGHDT and CDR2 is YYEEEE in the germline V gene.